This T cell receptor beta chain was obtained from a study of control samples from healthy donors and cancer patients. Trimming removed 3 bases from V and 2 bases from J, with 7 bases in between. The CDR3 totals 13 residues. TCRdb's copy holds only in-frame clones and misses some; the assay was immunoSEQ multiplex PCR. The data show roughly 170,000 clones, around nine tenths seen once. This clonotype was obtained from a woman in her twenties or thirties in good health. The specimen sequenced was blood. The V and J genes are TRBV12-3 or TRBV12-4 and TRBJ1-2; D unresolved. The CDR3 sequence: CASSFRQNYGYTF. As DNA, the CDR3 is TGTGCCAGCAGTTTCCGGCAGAACTATGGCTACACCTTC.